The 20 T cell receptor beta chains in this list originate from one sample, sequenced in a study of cytotoxic CD8 clonotypes in ibrutinib-treated CLL. TCRdb's table, derived via immunoSEQ multiplex PCR, lists solely in-frame clones and lacks some. This sample has some 26,000 clones, with approximately 85% found just once. Material: PBMCs, obtained after 24 months of ibrutinib treatment. These receptors came from a human donor with chronic lymphocytic leukemia.

J is TRBJ1-1 and V is TRBV9; no clear D. This CDR3 spans 13 amino acids. Germline V gene lookup returns CDR1 SGDLS and CDR2 YYNGEE. V gave up 1 base and J gave up 5 bases, with 9 bases separating them. For the CDR3, the DNA is TGTGCCAGCAGCGTAAGCTCTGGGACTGAAGCTTTCTTT. It translates to CASSVSSGTEAFF.

CDR3: CASSLSRRLGSSETQYF. The CDR3 coding sequence is TGCGCCAGCAGCCTCAGTCGGCGTCTTGGGAGTTCAGAGACCCAGTACTTC. The genes are TRBV4-1 and TRBJ2-5; D possibly corresponds to TRBD2 (5 bases). Germline CDR1 MGHRA, CDR2 YSYEKL. Trimming stripped 4 bases from V and 4 bases from J, with 22 bases between. CDR3 length: 17 residues.

The CDR3 loop reads CASRTTNEQFF. The CDR3 nucleotides are TGTGCCAGTAGGACTACCAATGAGCAGTTCTTC. The V and J genes are TRBV19 and TRBJ2-1; the D gene is possibly TRBD2 (5 bases). V lost 6 bases and J lost 6, with 6 bases in between. CDR3 size: 11 residues. The germline V gene has CDR1 LNHDA and CDR2 SQIVND (reference sequence).

The chain uses TRBV6-6 and TRBJ1-1, with D hard to call. Trimming took off 5 bases at V and 7 bases at J, with 11 bases between the two ends. This CDR3 is built from 12 residues. From germline, CDR1 is MNHNY and CDR2 SVGAGI (reference sequence). The CDR3 region has the DNA TGTGCCAGCAGTCCTATACAAGTTGAAGCTTTCTTT. It yields the protein CASSPIQVEAFF.

This chain connects TRBV27 to TRBJ2-7; 7 bases are shared with TRBD1. The CDR3 spans 15 residues. Per the germline V gene, CDR1 is MNHEY and CDR2 is SMNVEV (reference sequence). The V and J ends lost 4 bases and 5 bases, in that order; junction bases with no gene match: 11. The chain's CDR3 is CASSSLMTGLNEQYF. CDR3 nucleotide sequence: TGTGCCAGCAGTTCCCTAATGACAGGGCTCAACGAGCAGTACTTC.

J is TRBJ2-3 and V is TRBV7-9; D not resolved. V lost 4 bases and J lost 1, with 15 bases in between. The CDR3 runs 16 residues. CDR1 and CDR2 (germline): SEHNR, FQNEAQ (reference sequence). This CDR3 is CASSSLRDYRTDTQYF. CDR3 sequence (DNA): TGTGCCAGCAGCTCACTAAGGGATTATCGCACAGATACGCAGTATTTT.

The chain carries TRBV7-2 and TRBJ2-7; maybe TRBD2 (5 bases). Germline V lookup: CDR1 SGHTA, CDR2 FQGNSA. The CDR3 extends over 14 amino acids. V lost 1 base and J lost 1, with 8 bases in between. The CDR3, as DNA: TGTGCCAGCAGCTTAGAACGGGGATCCTACGAGCAGTACTTC. It encodes CASSLERGSYEQYF.

J is TRBJ2-1 and V is TRBV19; D is undetermined. The CDR3 loop spans 14 amino acids. Trimming stripped 3 bases from V and 5 bases from J, with 11 bases between. CDR1 is LNHDA, CDR2 SQIVND, per germline (reference sequence). Here the CDR3 DNA reads TGTGCCAGTAGTATTCCCCTTGACAACAATGAGCAGTTCTTC. It encodes CASSIPLDNNEQFF.

The genes are TRBV5-1 and TRBJ2-3; 11 nucleotides match TRBD2. V was pared by 4 bases and J by 0 bases, with 10 bases of the junction left unmatched. This CDR3 comprises 18 residues. The germline CDR1 and CDR2 sequences are SGHRS and YFSETQ. CDR3 residues: CASSPGTSGFPSTDTQYF. CDR3 bases: TGCGCCAGCAGCCCTGGGACTAGCGGATTCCCTAGCACAGATACGCAGTATTTT.

The chain recombines TRBV5-6 with TRBJ2-7, with 7 positions matching TRBD1. After removal of 3 bases from V and 0 bases from J, the junction contained 6 bases not matched to a gene. This CDR3 spans 15 amino acids. Germline V gives CDR1 SGHDT, CDR2 YYEEEE. The CDR3 is CASSSTGQYSYEQYF. The CDR3 DNA reads as TGTGCCAGCAGCTCGACGGGACAGTACTCCTACGAGCAGTACTTC.

The CDR3 protein is CASSVGQGAEKLFF. The DNA for the CDR3 is TGTGCCAGCAGTGTGGGACAGGGGGCTGAAAAACTGTTTTTT. J is TRBJ1-4 and V is TRBV28, with 12 nucleotides matching TRBD1. Germline V gives CDR1 MDHEN, CDR2 SYDVKM. The CDR3 consists of 14 residues. Trimming removed 5 bases from V and 7 bases from J; junction bases left unmatched: 2.

This chain links TRBV5-4 with TRBJ2-3, with TRBD2 identical over 14 bases. After removal of 3 bases from V and 1 base from J, the junction contained 7 bases not matched to a gene. Germline lookup yields CDR1 SGHNT and CDR2 YYREEE (reference sequence). The CDR3 consists of 18 residues. The CDR3 nucleotides are TGTGCCAGCAGCTCGGGACTAGCGGGGGCCACACGCACAGATACGCAGTATTTT. This gives the protein CASSSGLAGATRTDTQYF.

J is TRBJ1-5 and V is TRBV7-2, with 12 bases aligning to TRBD1. From germline, CDR1 is SGHTA and CDR2 FQGNSA. The CDR3 is 15 amino acids. The J segment lost 8 bases and the V segment lost 5 bases, leaving 7 bases of the junction unmatched. The CDR3 sequence: CASSPGTGGVKPQHF. The CDR3 nucleotides are TGTGCCAGCAGCCCCGGGACAGGGGGCGTGAAGCCCCAGCATTTT.

The chain combines TRBV2 with TRBJ2-6; D remains unclear. CDR1 is SNHLY and CDR2 is FYNNEI in the germline V gene. Deletions cut 4 bases from V and 0 bases from J, with 4 bases between. This CDR3 has 14 amino acids. CDR3 bases: TGTGCCAGCAGTGCGGACTCTGGGGCCAACGTCCTGACTTTC. As protein: CASSADSGANVLTF.

V and J are TRBV6-6 and TRBJ2-4; D is unresolved. Germline values: CDR1 MNHNY, CDR2 SVGAGI (reference sequence). The CDR3 length is 13 residues. Trimming shortened V by 6 bases and J by 5 bases, and 11 bases separated the two germline ends. CDR3 in DNA: TGTGCCAGCAGCAGGACGTTGGAAAACATTCAGTACTTC. It encodes CASSRTLENIQYF.

The chain employs TRBV16 and TRBJ2-5, with 9 bases lining up with TRBD1. The CDR3 spans 16 residues. Germline V gene data show CDR1 as KGHSY and CDR2 as FQNENV. After removal of 3 bases from V and 5 bases from J, the junction contained 10 bases not matched to a gene. CDR3 protein: CASSQTGTGRSETQYF. CDR3 bases: TGTGCCAGCAGCCAGACCGGGACAGGGCGAAGTGAGACCCAGTACTTC.

The chain recombines TRBV4-2 with TRBJ2-1; 8 nucleotides match TRBD1. This CDR3 region has 14 residues. V lost 4 bases, J lost 4 bases, and 3 bases stayed unmatched. CDR1 is LGHNA, CDR2 YNFKEQ, per germline. CDR3 coding DNA: TGTGCCAGCAGCCCGCAGGGGGCTTACAATGAGCAGTTCTTC. It translates to CASSPQGAYNEQFF.

The rearrangement joins TRBV4-1 to TRBJ2-2; a weak D match, TRBD1 (6 bases). The V and J ends lost 8 bases and 5 bases respectively, with 12 bases between them. CDR3 length: 13 residues. From germline, CDR1 is MGHRA and CDR2 YSYEKL. The DNA for the CDR3 is TGCGCCAGCTCATTCAGGGGTACCGGGGAGCTGTTTTTT. It specifies CASSFRGTGELFF.

V and J are TRBV7-2 and TRBJ1-2; TRBD1 agrees at 8 bases. This CDR3 comprises 15 residues. V trimming: 3 bases; J trimming: 5 bases; junction bases outside the gene matches: 8. From germline, CDR1 is SGHTA and CDR2 FQGNSA. CDR3: CASSLRAGGRYGYTF. In DNA form, the CDR3 reads TGTGCCAGCAGCTTGCGGGCAGGGGGCAGATATGGCTACACCTTC.

The gene calls are TRBV9 and TRBJ2-7; 8 positions match TRBD1. J lost 6 bases, V lost 0 bases, and 8 bases had no gene match. CDR3 length: 15 amino acids. Germline CDR1 is SGDLS and CDR2 is YYNGEE. For the CDR3, the DNA is TGTGCCAGCAGCGTAGTGGAGACAGGGGTGGGCGAGCAGTACTTC. Translation: CASSVVETGVGEQYF.